These T cell receptor beta chains were read from a single sample in a study of Tregs in tolerant kidney transplant recipients. Sequencing was performed with immunoSEQ multiplex PCR; in TCRdb, only in-frame clones are kept and a portion is missing. This repertoire shows about 90,000 clones, 90% to 95% found once; its top ten account for roughly 1.5%. Specimen: CD4+ T cells from blood (PBMCs), collected 12 months after the transplant. The receptors originated from a human patient who received a combined kidney and bone marrow transplant. Some T cells may be the graft donor's. Both conserved end residues are part of each CDR3. Part of the rows lack a size; the others show once, few, many or a class for expanded clones.

clone_size,v_call,cdr3_aa
.,TRBV11-2,CASTPRAGGVRDTEAFF
.,TRBV11-2,CASSSLSGQGSYGYTF
.,TRBV20-1,CSAISNEKLFF
.,TRBV27,CASSFEASFTGELFF
.,TRBV11-2,CASSLLRESPLHF
.,TRBV12-5,CASGLVDVTRSYEQYF
.,TRBV2,CASSKSRTSGSNEQFF
.,TRBV6-5,CASSYYRRVGNQPQHF
.,TRBV5-1,CASSLAPGGAADTQYF
.,TRBV5-4,CASSLKGQTRSYEQYF
.,TRBV9,CASSETGGHGYTF
once,TRBV7-9,CASSPGITLGTEAFF
.,TRBV5-1,CASSPTGTSGSLEQFF
.,TRBV11-3,CAIRTGTSGINEQFF
.,TRBV5-6,CASSLAGGGTDYNSPLHF
.,TRBV10-3,CAISESRGRAEAFF
.,TRBV7-9,CASSFGEETQYF
.,TRBV2,CASSETGQKAFF
.,TRBV7-6,CASSFSSPVGTDTQYF
.,TRBV4-2,CASSHKAGSTYNEQFF
once,TRBV7-2,CASSKRQGADNYEQYF
.,TRBV28,CASSNLGLAGGSTDTQYF
once,TRBV7-3,CASSPRLAGGANEQFF
.,TRBV5-4,CASSLAKSGNEQYF
once,TRBV7-3,CASSLTPWGGGVLRF
.,TRBV19,CASSPSAQGKGYEQYF
.,TRBV7-2,CASRPRGLTEKLFF
.,TRBV5-6,CASSGGGPGELFF
.,TRBV18,CASSQEQGSYGGYTF
once,TRBV19,CASSADRSLYTF
.,TRBV27,CASSLTSGEPYEQYF